These 19 T cell receptor beta chains came from one sample sequenced in a study of T cells in Graves' hyperthyroidism and ophthalmopathy. From RNA transcripts, TCR beta CDR3 regions were amplified. In the first-round RT-PCR of the TCR CDR3, the HTBI primer set was used. MiXCR, applied by TCRdb to the multiplex PCR reads, yields one record per CDR3 protein. This sample yields hundreds of thousands of distinct CDR3 sequences, of which roughly 40% are seen a single time; 8.9% belongs to the top ten. The sequenced sample was blood. The receptors were gathered from a man younger than 30 with Graves' hyperthyroidism.

The sample holds one count of this clonotype. This may arise from a read error, as a much more abundant clone is one base away. V usage is TRBV10-3 and J usage is TRBJ1-1; TRBD1 might be the D (6 bases). The germline gives CDR1 ENHRY, CDR2 SYGVKD. Trimming left V 7 bases short and J 5 bases short, with 14 bases between. This CDR3 region has 13 residues. The CDR3 DNA reads TGTGCCATCACTTCGAGGGGGGGAACTGAAGCTTTCTTT. Translation: CAITSRGGTEAFF.

This clonotype has a handful of counts. This chain uses TRBV5-6 with TRBJ2-7, with D maybe TRBD2 (5 bases). Between the trimmed V and J ends, which lost 1 base and 2 bases, there was a span of 13 bases. This CDR3 spans 15 amino acids. Germline V gene sequence: CDR1 SGHDT, CDR2 YYEEEE. The CDR3 loop is CASSLQASRTYEQYF. The DNA for the CDR3 is TGTGCCAGCAGCTTGCAGGCTAGCCGGACCTACGAGCAGTACTTC. The whole variable domain, remainder taken from reference TRBV5-6 and TRBJ2-7, is DAGVTQSPTHLIKTRGQQVTLRCSPKSGHDTVSWYQQALGQGPQFIFQYYEEEERQRGNFPDRFSGHQFPNYSSELNVNALLLGDSALYLCASSLQASRTYEQYFGPGTRLTVT.

This clonotype showed up many times. The genes are TRBV15 and TRBJ2-7; TRBD1 agrees at 10 bases. This CDR3 spans 16 amino acids. Germline V CDR1 and CDR2: LNHNV, YYDKDF (reference sequence). Trimming took 3 bases from V and 2 from J; bases not matched to a gene: 7. For the CDR3, the DNA is TGTGCCACCAGCAGTTGGAGGGGACAGGGGCCCTACGAGCAGTACTTC. Amino acids: CATSSWRGQGPYEQYF.

This clonotype was seen a few times. The V call is TRBV5-8, the J call TRBJ2-7; TRBD1 is a possible D gene (5 bases). Germline V CDR1 and CDR2: SGHTS, YDEGEE. V was clipped by 4 bases and J by 5 bases, with 7 bases between them. The CDR3 is made up of 11 amino acids. Written as DNA, the CDR3 is TGTGCCAGCAGCGAGACAGACGAGCAGTACTTC. It is translated as CASSETDEQYF.

This clonotype was detected many times. CDR3 loop: CATSRGGAYGYTF. The CDR3 bases are TGTGCCACCAGCAGAGGGGGGGCCTATGGCTACACCTTC. The chain couples TRBV15 to TRBJ1-2, with a tentative D call TRBD1 (6 bases). V was clipped by 1 base and J by 4 bases, with 7 bases between them. CDR3 length: 13 residues. Germline loops: CDR1 LNHNV, CDR2 YYDKDF (reference sequence).

This clonotype was seen repeatedly, ten times or more. The chain combines TRBV25-1 with TRBJ1-2, with D maybe TRBD1 (6 bases). The germline V gene encodes CDR1 MGHDK and CDR2 SYGVNS. The CDR3 sequence is 16 residues long. V was shortened by 1 base and J by 3 bases, with 15 bases between the two germline ends. In DNA, the CDR3 is TGTGCCAGCAGTGAATTGGGGGGCCCGACCCACTATGGCTACACCTTC. It encodes CASSELGGPTHYGYTF.

Ten or more counts support this clonotype. V is TRBV7-9 and J is TRBJ2-2; a weak D match, TRBD1 (6 bases). V lost 5 bases and J lost 6, with 13 bases in between. Looked up from germline, CDR1 is SEHNR and CDR2 is FQNEAQ (reference sequence). The CDR3 has 14 residues. CDR3 sequence (DNA): TGTGCCAGCAGCCATATGACAGGTCCCGGGGAGCTGTTTTTT. It codes for CASSHMTGPGELFF.

CDR3 amino acids: CAIHPGVMNTEAFF. The CDR3 DNA is TGTGCCATACACCCGGGGGTCATGAACACTGAAGCTTTCTTT. This chain uses TRBV10-3 with TRBJ1-1, with D perhaps TRBD1 (5 bases). Germline lookup yields CDR1 ENHRY and CDR2 SYGVKD. The CDR3 extends over 14 amino acids. V dropped 9 bases and J dropped 0 bases, with 14 bases sitting between them.

At least ten counts were recorded for this clonotype. The chain carries TRBV5-1 and TRBJ2-6, with a possible D match to TRBD2 (5 bases). Between the trimmed V and J ends, which lost 8 bases and 0 bases, there was a span of 12 bases. The CDR3 has 15 residues. CDR1 and CDR2 (germline): SGHRS, YFSETQ. In nucleotides, the CDR3 is TGCGCCAGTCGGACTGAGATCTCTGGGGCCAACGTCCTGACTTTC. Its translation is CASRTEISGANVLTF. Full variable domain (outside the CDR3, taken from reference TRBV5-1 and TRBJ2-6): KAGVTQTPRYLIKTRGQQVTLSCSPISGHRSVSWYQQTPGQGLQFLFEYFSETQRNKGNFPGRFSGRQFSNSRSEMNVSTLELGDSALYLCASRTEISGANVLTFGAGSRLTVL.

This clonotype has more than one count but fewer than ten. The chain is built from TRBV6-1 and TRBJ1-2; the match to TRBD1 covers 7 bases. The CDR3 is made up of 14 amino acids. The V gene end was trimmed by 7 bases and the J gene end by 3 bases; junction bases not matched to a gene: 8. CDR1 MNHNS and CDR2 SASEGT come from the germline V gene. CDR3 DNA: TGTGCCAGCACCTTGACAGGGCGCCACTATGGCTACACCTTC. Its protein product is CASTLTGRHYGYTF.

The chain joins TRBV5-1 to TRBJ2-5; D might be TRBD1 or TRBD2, each matching 5 bases. CDR3 length equals 13 residues. Germline V gives CDR1 SGHRS, CDR2 YFSETQ. Trimming removed 5 bases from V and 6 bases from J, with 14 bases in between. The CDR3 loop is CASSWDLVKTQYF. The CDR3 DNA follows: TGCGCCAGCAGTTGGGACCTGGTAAAGACCCAGTACTTC.

Many counts were recorded for this clonotype. The chain employs TRBV7-2 and TRBJ2-5; perhaps TRBD2 as D (6 bases). Trimming took 3 bases from V and 4 from J, leaving 9 bases between them. CDR1 and CDR2 (germline): SGHTA, FQGNSA. The CDR3 runs 13 residues. DNA for the CDR3: TGTGCCAGCAGCTTTTATAGCGGAGAGACCCAGTACTTC. It specifies CASSFYSGETQYF.

This clonotype occurred a few times. This chain joins TRBV20-1 and TRBJ2-2; D not certain. The CDR3 is 13 amino acids. Trimming removed 1 base at V and 7 bases at J, with 10 bases between. Germline values: CDR1 DFQATT, CDR2 SNEGSKA (reference sequence). The CDR3 bases are TGCAGTGCTAGAGTGGTTCTGGGCGGGGAGCTGTTTTTT. Protein sequence: CSARVVLGGELFF.

The rearrangement uses TRBV5-8 and TRBJ2-7; no firm D call. The V and J ends lost 4 bases and 5 bases respectively, with 10 bases between them. In germline, CDR1 is SGHTS, CDR2 YDEGEE. The CDR3 runs to 12 residues. The CDR3 reads CASSTDGDEQYF. As DNA, the CDR3 is TGTGCCAGCAGCACGGATGGGGACGAGCAGTACTTC.

This clonotype was detected a few times. CDR3 residues: CASSLDYGRSNEKLFF. The CDR3 DNA reads TGTGCCAGCAGCTTAGATTATGGCAGATCCAATGAAAAACTGTTTTTT. The chain employs TRBV7-6 and TRBJ1-4; D gene unclear. Looked up from germline, CDR1 is SGHVS and CDR2 is FNYEAQ. V was clipped by 1 base and J by 5 bases, with 14 bases between them. The CDR3 spans 16 residues.

This rearrangement joins TRBV20-1 to TRBJ2-7; TRBD1 aligns across 7 bases. The CDR3 loop spans 12 amino acids. Unmatched junction bases numbered 7, after V lost 4 bases and J lost 7 bases. Germline values: CDR1 DFQATT, CDR2 SNEGSKA (reference sequence). The CDR3 reads CSAKTGWGEQYF. DNA of the CDR3: TGCAGTGCTAAGACAGGGTGGGGGGAGCAGTACTTC.

This clonotype was seen more than once but under ten times. CDR3 DNA: TGCAGTGCTAGATCAGGGGTAGGCGATGAAAAACTGTTTTTT. Translation gives CSARSGVGDEKLFF. The rearrangement links TRBV20-1 to TRBJ1-4; maybe TRBD1 (6 bases). Germline lookup yields CDR1 DFQATT and CDR2 SNEGSKA (reference sequence). Trimming stripped 2 bases from V and 6 bases from J, with 13 bases between. The CDR3 contains 14 residues.

Comments on this clonotype: A much more abundant neighbour one base away suggests this may be a read error. The genes are TRBV7-7 and TRBJ2-6; either TRBD1 or TRBD2 may fit D (5 bases each). The germline CDR1 and CDR2 sequences are SSHAT and FNYEAQ (reference sequence). The CDR3 runs 17 residues. For the CDR3, the DNA is TGTGCTAGCAGCTCCCCAAAATGGGGGTCGGGGGCCAACGTCCTGACTTTC. This codes for CASSSPKWGSGANVLTF. The variable domain in full, with the rest retrieved from reference TRBV7-7 and TRBJ2-6, is GAGVSQSPRYKVTKRGQDVTLRCDPISSHATLYWYQQALGQGPEFLTYFNYEAQPDKSGLPSDRFSAERPEGSISTLTIQRTEQRDSAMYRCASSSPKWGSGANVLTFGAGSRLTVL.

This chain links TRBV25-1 with TRBJ1-5; TRBD1 might be the D (5 bases). The CDR3 sequence is 15 residues long. The V gene lost 6 bases and the J gene lost 6 bases, with 18 bases spanning the gap. CDR1 MGHDK and CDR2 SYGVNS come from the germline V gene. In DNA, the CDR3 is TGTGCCAGCAGCGTAGGGCAGGGAAGGGGTCAGCCCCAGCATTTT. This gives the protein CASSVGQGRGQPQHF.